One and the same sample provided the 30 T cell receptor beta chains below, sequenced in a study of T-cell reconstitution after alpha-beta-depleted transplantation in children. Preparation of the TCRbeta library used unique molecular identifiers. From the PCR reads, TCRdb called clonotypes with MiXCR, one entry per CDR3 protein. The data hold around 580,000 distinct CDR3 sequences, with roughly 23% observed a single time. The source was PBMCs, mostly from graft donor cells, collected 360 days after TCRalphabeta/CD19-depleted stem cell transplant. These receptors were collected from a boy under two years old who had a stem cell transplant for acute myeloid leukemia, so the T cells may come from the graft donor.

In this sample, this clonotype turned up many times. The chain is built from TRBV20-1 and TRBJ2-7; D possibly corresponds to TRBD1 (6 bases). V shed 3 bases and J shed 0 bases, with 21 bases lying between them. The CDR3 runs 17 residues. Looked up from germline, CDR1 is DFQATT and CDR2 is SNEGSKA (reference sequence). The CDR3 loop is CSASQGLVRGGSYEQYV. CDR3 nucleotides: TGCAGTGCTAGTCAGGGGTTAGTCAGGGGCGGCTCCTACGAGCAGTACGTC.

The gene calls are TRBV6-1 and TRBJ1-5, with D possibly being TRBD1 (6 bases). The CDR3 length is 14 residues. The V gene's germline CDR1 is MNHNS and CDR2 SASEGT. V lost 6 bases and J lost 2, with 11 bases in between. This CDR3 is CASSRHRGNQPQHF. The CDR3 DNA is TGTGCCAGCAGCCGACACAGGGGCAATCAGCCCCAGCATTTT.

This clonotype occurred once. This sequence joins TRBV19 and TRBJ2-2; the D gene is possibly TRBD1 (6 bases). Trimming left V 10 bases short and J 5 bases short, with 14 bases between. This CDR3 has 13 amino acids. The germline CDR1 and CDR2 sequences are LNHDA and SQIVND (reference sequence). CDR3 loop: CATADRTTGELFF. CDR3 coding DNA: TGTGCCACCGCAGACAGGACGACCGGGGAGCTGTTTTTT. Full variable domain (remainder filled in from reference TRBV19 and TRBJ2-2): DGGITQSPKYLFRKEGQNVTLSCEQNLNHDAMYWYRQDPGQGLRLIYYSQIVNDFQKGDIAEGYSVSREKKESFPLTVTSAQKNPTAFYLCATADRTTGELFFGEGSRLTVL.

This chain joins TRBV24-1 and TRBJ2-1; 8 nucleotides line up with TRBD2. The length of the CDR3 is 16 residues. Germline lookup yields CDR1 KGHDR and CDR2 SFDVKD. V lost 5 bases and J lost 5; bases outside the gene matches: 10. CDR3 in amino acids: CATSGQLAATHNEQFF. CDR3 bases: TGTGCCACCAGTGGCCAACTAGCGGCTACTCACAATGAGCAGTTCTTC.

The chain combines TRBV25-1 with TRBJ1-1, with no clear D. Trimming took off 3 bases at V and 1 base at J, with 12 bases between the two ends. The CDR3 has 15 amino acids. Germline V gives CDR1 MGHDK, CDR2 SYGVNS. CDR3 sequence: CASSDVGQANTEAFF. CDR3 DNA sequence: TGTGCCAGCAGTGACGTCGGGCAGGCGAACACTGAAGCTTTCTTT.

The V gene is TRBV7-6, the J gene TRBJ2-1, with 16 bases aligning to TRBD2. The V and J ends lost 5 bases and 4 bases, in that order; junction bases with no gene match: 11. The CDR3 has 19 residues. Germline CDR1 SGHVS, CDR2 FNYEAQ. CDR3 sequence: CASSPPGLAGGLSYNEQFF. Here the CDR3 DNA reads TGTGCCAGCAGCCCCCCGGGACTAGCGGGGGGGCTTTCGTACAATGAGCAGTTCTTC.

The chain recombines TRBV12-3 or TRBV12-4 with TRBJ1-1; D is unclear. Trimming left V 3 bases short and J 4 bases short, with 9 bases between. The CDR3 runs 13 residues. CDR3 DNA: TGTGCCAGCAGTTTGCAGGAACGCACTGAAGCTTTCTTT. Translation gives CASSLQERTEAFF.

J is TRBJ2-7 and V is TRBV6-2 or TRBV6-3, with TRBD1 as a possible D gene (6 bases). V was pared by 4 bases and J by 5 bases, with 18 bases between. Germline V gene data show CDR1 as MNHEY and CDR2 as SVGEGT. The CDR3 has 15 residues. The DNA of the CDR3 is TGTGCCAGCAGTTTCAACAGGGCTGGCGGCCACGAGCAGTACTTC. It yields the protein CASSFNRAGGHEQYF.

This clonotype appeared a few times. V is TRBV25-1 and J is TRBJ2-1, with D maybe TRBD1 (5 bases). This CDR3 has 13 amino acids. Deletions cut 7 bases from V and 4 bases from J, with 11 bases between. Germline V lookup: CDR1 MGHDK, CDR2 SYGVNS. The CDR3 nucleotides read TGTGCCAGCATATCACAGGATTACAATGAGCAGTTCTTC. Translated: CASISQDYNEQFF.

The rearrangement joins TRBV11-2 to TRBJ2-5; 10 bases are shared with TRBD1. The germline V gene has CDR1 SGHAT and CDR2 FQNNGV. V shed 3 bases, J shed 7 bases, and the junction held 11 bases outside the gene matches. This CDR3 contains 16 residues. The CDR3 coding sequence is TGTGCCAGCAGCTTCCCTGGGACAGGGGCTCAGTTGACCCAGTACTTC. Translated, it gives CASSFPGTGAQLTQYF.

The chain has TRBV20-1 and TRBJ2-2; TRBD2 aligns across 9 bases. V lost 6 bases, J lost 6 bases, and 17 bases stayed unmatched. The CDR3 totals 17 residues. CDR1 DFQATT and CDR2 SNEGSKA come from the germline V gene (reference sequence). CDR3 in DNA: TGCAGTGCGACCGACCTCGTAGCGGGGGCAGGCCCCGGGGAGCTGTTTTTT. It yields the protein CSATDLVAGAGPGELFF.

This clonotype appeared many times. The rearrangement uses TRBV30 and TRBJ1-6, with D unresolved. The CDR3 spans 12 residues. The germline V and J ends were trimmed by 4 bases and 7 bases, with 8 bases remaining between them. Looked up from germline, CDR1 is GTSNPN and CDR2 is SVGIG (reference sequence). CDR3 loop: CAWNPRNSPLHF. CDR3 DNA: TGTGCCTGGAATCCCAGGAATTCACCCCTCCACTTT.

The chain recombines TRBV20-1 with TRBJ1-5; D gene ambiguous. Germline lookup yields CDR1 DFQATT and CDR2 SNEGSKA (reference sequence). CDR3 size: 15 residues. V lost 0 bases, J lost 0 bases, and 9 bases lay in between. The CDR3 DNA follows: TGCAGTGCTAGAGATAGGGCACCTAGCAATCAGCCCCAGCATTTT. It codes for CSARDRAPSNQPQHF.

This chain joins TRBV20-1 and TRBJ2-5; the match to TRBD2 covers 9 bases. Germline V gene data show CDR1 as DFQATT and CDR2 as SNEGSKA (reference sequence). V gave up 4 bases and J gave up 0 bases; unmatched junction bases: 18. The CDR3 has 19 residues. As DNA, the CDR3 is TGCAGTGCTACTAGACTCCCCTCCGCGGGGGGGCGGTACCAAGAGACCCAGTACTTC. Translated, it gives CSATRLPSAGGRYQETQYF.

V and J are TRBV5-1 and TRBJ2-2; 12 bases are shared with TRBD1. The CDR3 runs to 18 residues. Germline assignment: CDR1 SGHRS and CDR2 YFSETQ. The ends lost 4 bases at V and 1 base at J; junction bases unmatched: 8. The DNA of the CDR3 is TGCGCCAGCAGCAAACCGGGACAGGGGGCTCAGAACACCGGGGAGCTGTTTTTT. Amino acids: CASSKPGQGAQNTGELFF. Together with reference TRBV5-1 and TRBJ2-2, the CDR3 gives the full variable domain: KAGVTQTPRYLIKTRGQQVTLSCSPISGHRSVSWYQQTPGQGLQFLFEYFSETQRNKGNFPGRFSGRQFSNSRSEMNVSTLELGDSALYLCASSKPGQGAQNTGELFFGEGSRLTVL.

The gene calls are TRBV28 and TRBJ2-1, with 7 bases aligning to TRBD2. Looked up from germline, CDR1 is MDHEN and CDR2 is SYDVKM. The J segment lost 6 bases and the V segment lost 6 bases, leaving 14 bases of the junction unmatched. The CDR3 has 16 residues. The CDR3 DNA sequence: TGTGCCAGCAGCCCCCCCGGAGCGGGGTTTGTCAATGAGCAGTTCTTC. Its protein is CASSPPGAGFVNEQFF.

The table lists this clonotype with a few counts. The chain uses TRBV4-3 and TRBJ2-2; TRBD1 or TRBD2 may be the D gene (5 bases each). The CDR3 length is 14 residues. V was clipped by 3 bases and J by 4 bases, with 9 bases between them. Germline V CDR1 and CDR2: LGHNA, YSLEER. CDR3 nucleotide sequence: TGCGCCAGCAGCCAGGGAGACAGCACCGGGGAGCTGTTTTTT. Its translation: CASSQGDSTGELFF.

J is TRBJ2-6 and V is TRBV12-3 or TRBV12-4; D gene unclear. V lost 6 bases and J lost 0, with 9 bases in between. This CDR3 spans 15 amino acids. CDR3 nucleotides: TGTGCCAGCAGGACGGTGAGCTCTGGGGCCAACGTCCTGACTTTC. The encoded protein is CASRTVSSGANVLTF.

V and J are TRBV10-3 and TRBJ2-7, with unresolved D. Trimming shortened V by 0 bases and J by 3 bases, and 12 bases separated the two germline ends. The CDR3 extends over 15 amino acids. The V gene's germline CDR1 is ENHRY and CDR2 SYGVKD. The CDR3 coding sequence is TGTGCCATCAGTGAGTCGGCTACGGCCAACTACGAGCAGTACTTC. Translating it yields CAISESATANYEQYF.

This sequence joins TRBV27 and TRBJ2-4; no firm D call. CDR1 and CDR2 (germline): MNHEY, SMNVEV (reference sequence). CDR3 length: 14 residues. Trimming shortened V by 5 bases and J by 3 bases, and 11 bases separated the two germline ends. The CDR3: CASSPRAVKNIQYF. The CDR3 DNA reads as TGTGCCAGCAGTCCGCGAGCAGTCAAAAACATTCAGTACTTC.

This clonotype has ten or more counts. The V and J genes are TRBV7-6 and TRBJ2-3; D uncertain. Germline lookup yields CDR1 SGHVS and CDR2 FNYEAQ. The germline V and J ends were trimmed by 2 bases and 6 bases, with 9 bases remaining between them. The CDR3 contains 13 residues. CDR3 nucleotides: TGTGCCAGCAGCTTAACCTCTTGGGATACGCAGTATTTT. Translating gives CASSLTSWDTQYF. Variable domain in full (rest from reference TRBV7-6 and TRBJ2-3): GAGVSQSPRYKVTKRGQDVALRCDPISGHVSLYWYRQALGQGPEFLTYFNYEAQQDKSGLPNDRFSAERPEGSISTLTIQRTEQRDSAMYRCASSLTSWDTQYFGPGTRLTVL.

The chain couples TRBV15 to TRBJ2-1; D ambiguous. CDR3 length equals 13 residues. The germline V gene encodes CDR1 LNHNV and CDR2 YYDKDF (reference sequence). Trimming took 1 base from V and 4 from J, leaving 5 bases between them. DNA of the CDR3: TGTGCCACCAGCAGAGCCCTATACAATGAGCAGTTCTTC. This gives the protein CATSRALYNEQFF.

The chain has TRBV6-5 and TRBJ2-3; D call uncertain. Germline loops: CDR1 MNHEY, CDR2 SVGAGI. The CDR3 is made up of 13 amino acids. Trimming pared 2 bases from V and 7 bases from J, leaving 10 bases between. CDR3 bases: TGTGCCAGCAGTTACCAGGTAGCAAATACGCAGTATTTT. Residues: CASSYQVANTQYF.

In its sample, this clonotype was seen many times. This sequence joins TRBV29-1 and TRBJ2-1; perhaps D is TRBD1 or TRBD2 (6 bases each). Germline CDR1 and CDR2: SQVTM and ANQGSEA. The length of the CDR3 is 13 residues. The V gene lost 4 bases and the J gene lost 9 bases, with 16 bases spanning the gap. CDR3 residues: CSVAEGGWTEQFF. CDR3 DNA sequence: TGCAGCGTTGCTGAGGGGGGATGGACTGAGCAGTTCTTC.

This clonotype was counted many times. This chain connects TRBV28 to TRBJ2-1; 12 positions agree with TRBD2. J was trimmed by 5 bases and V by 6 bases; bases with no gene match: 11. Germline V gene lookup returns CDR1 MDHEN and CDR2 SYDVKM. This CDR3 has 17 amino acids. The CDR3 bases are TGTGCCAGCAGACGCTCTAGCGGGGGGGAATACCACAATGAGCAGTTCTTC. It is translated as CASRRSSGGEYHNEQFF.

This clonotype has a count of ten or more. As DNA, the CDR3 is TGCAGTGCTAGCACGAGCGGGCAAGAGACCCAGTACTTC. It yields the protein CSASTSGQETQYF. The rearrangement joins TRBV20-1 to TRBJ2-5, with D perhaps TRBD2 (6 bases). The CDR3 consists of 13 residues. Trimming removed 3 bases at V and 2 bases at J, with 10 bases between. Germline CDR1 is DFQATT and CDR2 is SNEGSKA (reference sequence).

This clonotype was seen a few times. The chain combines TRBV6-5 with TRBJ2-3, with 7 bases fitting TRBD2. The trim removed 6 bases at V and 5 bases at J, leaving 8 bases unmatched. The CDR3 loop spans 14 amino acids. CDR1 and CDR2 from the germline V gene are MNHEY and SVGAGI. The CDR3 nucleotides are TGTGCCAGCAGCTTCACTAGCGTAGGAGATACGCAGTATTTT. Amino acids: CASSFTSVGDTQYF.

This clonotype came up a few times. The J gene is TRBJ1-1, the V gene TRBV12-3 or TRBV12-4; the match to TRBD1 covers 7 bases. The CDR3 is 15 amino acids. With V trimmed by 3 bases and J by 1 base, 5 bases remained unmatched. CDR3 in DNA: TGTGCCAGCAGTTTTCGGAACAGGGGGAACACTGAAGCTTTCTTT. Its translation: CASSFRNRGNTEAFF.

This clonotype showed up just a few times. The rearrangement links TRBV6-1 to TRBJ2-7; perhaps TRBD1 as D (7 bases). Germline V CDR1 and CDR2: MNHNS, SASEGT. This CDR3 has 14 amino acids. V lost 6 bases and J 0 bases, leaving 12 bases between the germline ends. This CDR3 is CASRRQGGSYEQYF. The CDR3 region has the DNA TGTGCCAGCAGGAGACAGGGAGGCTCCTACGAGCAGTACTTC.

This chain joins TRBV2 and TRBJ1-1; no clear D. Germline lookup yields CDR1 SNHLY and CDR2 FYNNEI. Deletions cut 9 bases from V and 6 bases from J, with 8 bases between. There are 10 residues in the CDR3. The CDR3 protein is CARGLPEAFF. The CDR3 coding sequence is TGTGCCAGGGGTCTCCCTGAAGCTTTCTTT.